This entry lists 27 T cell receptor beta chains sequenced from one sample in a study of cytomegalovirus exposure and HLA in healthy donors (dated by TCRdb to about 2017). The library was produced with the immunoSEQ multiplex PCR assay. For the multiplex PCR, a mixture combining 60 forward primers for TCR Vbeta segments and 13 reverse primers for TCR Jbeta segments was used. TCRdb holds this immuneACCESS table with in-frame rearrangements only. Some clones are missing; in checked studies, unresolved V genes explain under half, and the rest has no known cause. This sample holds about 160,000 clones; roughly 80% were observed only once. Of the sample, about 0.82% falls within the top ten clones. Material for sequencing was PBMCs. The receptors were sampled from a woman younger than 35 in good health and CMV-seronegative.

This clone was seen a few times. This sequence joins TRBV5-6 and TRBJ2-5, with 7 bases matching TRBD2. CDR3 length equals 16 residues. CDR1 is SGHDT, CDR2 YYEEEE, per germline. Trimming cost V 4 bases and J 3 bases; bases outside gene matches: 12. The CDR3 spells CASSKGTKVVEETQYF. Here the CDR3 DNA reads TGTGCCAGCAGCAAAGGGACTAAGGTAGTGGAAGAGACCCAGTACTTC. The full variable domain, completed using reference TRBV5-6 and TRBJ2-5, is DAGVTQSPTHLIKTRGQQVTLRCSPKSGHDTVSWYQQALGQGPQFIFQYYEEEERQRGNFPDRFSGHQFPNYSSELNVNALLLGDSALYLCASSKGTKVVEETQYFGPGTRLLVL.

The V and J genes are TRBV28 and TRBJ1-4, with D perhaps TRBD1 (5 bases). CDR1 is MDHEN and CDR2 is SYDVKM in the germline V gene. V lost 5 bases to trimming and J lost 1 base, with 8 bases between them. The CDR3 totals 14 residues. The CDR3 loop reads CASSMGGTNEKLFF. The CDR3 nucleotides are TGTGCCAGCAGTATGGGGGGAACTAATGAAAAACTGTTTTTT.

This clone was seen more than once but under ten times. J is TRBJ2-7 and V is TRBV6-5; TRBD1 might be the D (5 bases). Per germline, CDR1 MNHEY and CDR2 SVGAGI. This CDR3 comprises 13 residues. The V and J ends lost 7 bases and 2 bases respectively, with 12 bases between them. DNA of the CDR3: TGTGCCAGCAATAGAGCAGGGACCTACGAGCAGTACTTC. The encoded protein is CASNRAGTYEQYF.

The CDR3 DNA reads as TGTGCCAGCCAATGGGGGACAGGGGGCCCAGATACGCAGTATTTT. As protein: CASQWGTGGPDTQYF. This chain uses TRBV19 with TRBJ2-3; 12 nucleotides agree with TRBD1. Unmatched junction bases numbered 8, after V lost 9 bases and J lost 4 bases. This CDR3 spans 15 amino acids. CDR1 is LNHDA, CDR2 SQIVND, per germline (reference sequence). Full variable domain (rest looked up from reference TRBV19 and TRBJ2-3): DGGITQSPKYLFRKEGQNVTLSCEQNLNHDAMYWYRQDPGQGLRLIYYSQIVNDFQKGDIAEGYSVSREKKESFPLTVTSAQKNPTAFYLCASQWGTGGPDTQYFGPGTRLTVL.

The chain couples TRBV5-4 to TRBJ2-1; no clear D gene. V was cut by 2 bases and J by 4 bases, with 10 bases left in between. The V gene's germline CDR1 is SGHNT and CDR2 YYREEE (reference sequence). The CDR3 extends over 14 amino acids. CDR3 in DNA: TGTGCCAGCAGCTTCTCGGCTAGTTACAATGAGCAGTTCTTC. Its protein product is CASSFSASYNEQFF.

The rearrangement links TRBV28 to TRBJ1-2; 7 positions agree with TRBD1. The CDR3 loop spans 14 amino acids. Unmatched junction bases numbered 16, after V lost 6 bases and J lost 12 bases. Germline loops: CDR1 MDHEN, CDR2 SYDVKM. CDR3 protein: CASRVGGTAPTDTF. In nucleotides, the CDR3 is TGTGCCAGCAGGGTAGGAGGGACAGCCCCGACGGACACCTTC.

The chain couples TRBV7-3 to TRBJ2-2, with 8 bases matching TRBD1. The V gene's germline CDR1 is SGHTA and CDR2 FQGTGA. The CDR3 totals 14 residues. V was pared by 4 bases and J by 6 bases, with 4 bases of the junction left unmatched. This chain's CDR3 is CASSSQGVAGELFF. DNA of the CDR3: TGTGCCAGCAGCTCACAGGGGGTCGCCGGGGAGCTGTTTTTT. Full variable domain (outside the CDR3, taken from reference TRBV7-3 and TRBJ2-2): GAGVSQTPSNKVTEKGKYVELRCDPISGHTALYWYRQSLGQGPEFLIYFQGTGAADDSGLPNDRFFAVRPEGSVSTLKIQRTERGDSAVYLCASSSQGVAGELFFGEGSRLTVL.

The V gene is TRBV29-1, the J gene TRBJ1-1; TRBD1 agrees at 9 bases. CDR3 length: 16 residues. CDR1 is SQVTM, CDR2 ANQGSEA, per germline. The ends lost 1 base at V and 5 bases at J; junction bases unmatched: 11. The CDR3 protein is CSVEVFRGTGKTEAFF. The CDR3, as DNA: TGCAGCGTTGAAGTTTTTAGGGGGACAGGGAAGACTGAAGCTTTCTTT.

For the CDR3, the DNA is TGCGCCAGCAGCTTGCGTTTTGGGGGGGGGCGGGAGGGCCGGGCCGAGACCCAGTACTTC. This encodes CASSLRFGGGREGRAETQYF. The chain carries TRBV5-1 and TRBJ2-5, with TRBD2 matching 9 bases. The CDR3 length is 20 residues. J gave up 5 bases and V 1 base, and 21 bases lay outside the gene matches. Germline CDR1 reads SGHRS; CDR2 reads YFSETQ.

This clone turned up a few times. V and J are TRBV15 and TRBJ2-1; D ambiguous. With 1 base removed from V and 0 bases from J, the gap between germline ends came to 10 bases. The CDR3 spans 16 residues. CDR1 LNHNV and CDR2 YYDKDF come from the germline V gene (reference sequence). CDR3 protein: CATSRVSPSSYNEQFF. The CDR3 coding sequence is TGTGCCACCAGCAGAGTTTCGCCTAGCTCCTACAATGAGCAGTTCTTC.

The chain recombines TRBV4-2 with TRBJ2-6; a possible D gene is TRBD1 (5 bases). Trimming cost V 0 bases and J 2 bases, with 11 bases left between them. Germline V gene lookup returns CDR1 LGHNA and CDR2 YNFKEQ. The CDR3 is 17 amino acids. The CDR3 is CASSQDLTGTGANVLTF. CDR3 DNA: TGTGCCAGCAGCCAAGATCTCACAGGAACTGGGGCCAACGTCCTGACTTTC.

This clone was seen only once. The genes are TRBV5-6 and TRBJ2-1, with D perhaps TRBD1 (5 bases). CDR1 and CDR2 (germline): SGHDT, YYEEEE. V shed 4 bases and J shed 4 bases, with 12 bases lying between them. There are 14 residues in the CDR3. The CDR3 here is CASSPTDSYNEQFF. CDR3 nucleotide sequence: TGTGCCAGCAGCCCGACCGACAGTTACAATGAGCAGTTCTTC.

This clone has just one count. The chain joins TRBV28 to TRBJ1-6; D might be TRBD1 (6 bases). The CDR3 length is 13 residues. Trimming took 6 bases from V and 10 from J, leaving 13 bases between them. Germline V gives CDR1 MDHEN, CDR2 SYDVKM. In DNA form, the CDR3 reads TGTGCCAGCAGCAGGGGTCGGGGATCACCCCTCCACTTT. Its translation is CASSRGRGSPLHF.

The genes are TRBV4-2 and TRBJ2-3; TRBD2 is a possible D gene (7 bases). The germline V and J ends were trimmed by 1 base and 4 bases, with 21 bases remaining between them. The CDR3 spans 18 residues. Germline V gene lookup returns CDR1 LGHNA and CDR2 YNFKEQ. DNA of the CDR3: TGTGCCAGCAGCCAAGCCCATGGGGTGGCGGGGGCACCAGATACGCAGTATTTT. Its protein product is CASSQAHGVAGAPDTQYF.

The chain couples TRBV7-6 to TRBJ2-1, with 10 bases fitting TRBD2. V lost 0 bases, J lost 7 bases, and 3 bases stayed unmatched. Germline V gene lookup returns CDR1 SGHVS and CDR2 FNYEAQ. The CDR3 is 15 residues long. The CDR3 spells CASSLAIAGGNEQFF. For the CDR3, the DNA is TGTGCCAGCAGCTTAGCGATAGCGGGAGGAAATGAGCAGTTCTTC. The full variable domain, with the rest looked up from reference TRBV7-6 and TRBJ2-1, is GAGVSQSPRYKVTKRGQDVALRCDPISGHVSLYWYRQALGQGPEFLTYFNYEAQQDKSGLPNDRFSAERPEGSISTLTIQRTEQRDSAMYRCASSLAIAGGNEQFFGPGTRLTVL.

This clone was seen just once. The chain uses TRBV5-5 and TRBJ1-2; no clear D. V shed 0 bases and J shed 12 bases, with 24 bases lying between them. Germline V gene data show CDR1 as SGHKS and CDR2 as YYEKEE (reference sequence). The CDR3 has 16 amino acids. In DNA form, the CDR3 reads TGTGCCAGCAGCTTGGAGATTTCCGGCAGAGTCAGGAAGGACACCTTC. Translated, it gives CASSLEISGRVRKDTF.

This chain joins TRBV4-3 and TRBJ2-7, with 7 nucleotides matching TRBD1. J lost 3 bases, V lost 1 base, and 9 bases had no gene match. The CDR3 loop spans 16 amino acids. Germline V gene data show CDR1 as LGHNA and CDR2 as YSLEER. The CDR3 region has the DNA TGCGCCAGCAGCCAAGTTGGGGACAGTGTTTTCTACGAGCAGTACTTC. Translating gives CASSQVGDSVFYEQYF.

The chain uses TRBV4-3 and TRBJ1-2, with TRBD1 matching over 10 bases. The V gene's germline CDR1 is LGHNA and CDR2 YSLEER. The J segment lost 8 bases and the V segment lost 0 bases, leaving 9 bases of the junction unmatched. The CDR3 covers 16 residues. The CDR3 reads CASSQDSGDRGLGYTF. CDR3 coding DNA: TGCGCCAGCAGCCAAGATTCAGGTGACAGGGGGCTCGGCTACACCTTC.

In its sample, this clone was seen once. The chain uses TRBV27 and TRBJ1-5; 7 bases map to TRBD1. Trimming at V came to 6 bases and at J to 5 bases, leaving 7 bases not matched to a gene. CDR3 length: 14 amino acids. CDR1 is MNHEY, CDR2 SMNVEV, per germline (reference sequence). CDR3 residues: CASSLTGAYQPQHF. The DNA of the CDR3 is TGTGCCAGCAGCCTAACAGGGGCTTATCAGCCCCAGCATTTT.

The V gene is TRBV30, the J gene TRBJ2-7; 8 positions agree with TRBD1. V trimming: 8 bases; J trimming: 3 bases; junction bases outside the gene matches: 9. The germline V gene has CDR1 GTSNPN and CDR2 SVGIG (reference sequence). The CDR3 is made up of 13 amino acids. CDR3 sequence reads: CARQGQGGYEQYF. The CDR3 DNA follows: TGTGCCAGGCAAGGACAGGGTGGCTACGAGCAGTACTTC.

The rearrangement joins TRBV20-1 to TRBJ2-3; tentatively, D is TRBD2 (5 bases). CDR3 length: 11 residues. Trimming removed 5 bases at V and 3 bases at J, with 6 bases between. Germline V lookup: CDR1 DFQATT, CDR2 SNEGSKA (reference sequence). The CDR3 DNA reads TGCAGTGCTGCGGGTACAGATACGCAGTATTTT. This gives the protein CSAAGTDTQYF.

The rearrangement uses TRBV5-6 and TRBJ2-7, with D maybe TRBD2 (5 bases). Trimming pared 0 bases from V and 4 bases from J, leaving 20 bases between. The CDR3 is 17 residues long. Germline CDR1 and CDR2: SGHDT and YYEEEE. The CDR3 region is CASSLAGPSSGVYEQYF. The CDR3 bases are TGTGCCAGCAGCTTGGCAGGCCCTAGCAGTGGGGTTTACGAGCAGTACTTC.

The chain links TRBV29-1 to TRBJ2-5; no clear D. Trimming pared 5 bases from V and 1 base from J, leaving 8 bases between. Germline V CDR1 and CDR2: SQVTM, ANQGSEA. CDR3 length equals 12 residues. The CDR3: CSVSEFQETQYF. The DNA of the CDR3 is TGCAGCGTTAGCGAGTTCCAAGAGACCCAGTACTTC.

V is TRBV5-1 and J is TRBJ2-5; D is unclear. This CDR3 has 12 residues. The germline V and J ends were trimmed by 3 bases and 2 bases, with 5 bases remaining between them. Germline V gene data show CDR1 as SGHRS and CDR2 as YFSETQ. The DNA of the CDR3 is TGCGCCAGCAGCTACAGACAAGAGACCCAGTACTTC. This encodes CASSYRQETQYF. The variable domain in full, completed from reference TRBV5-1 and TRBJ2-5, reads KAGVTQTPRYLIKTRGQQVTLSCSPISGHRSVSWYQQTPGQGLQFLFEYFSETQRNKGNFPGRFSGRQFSNSRSEMNVSTLELGDSALYLCASSYRQETQYFGPGTRLLVL.

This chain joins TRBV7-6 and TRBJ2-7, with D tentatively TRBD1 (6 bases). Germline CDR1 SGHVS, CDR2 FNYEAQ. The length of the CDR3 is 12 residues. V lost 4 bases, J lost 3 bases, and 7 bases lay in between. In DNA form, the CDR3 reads TGTGCCAGCAGCTCGACAGGCTACGAGCAGTACTTC. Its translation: CASSSTGYEQYF.

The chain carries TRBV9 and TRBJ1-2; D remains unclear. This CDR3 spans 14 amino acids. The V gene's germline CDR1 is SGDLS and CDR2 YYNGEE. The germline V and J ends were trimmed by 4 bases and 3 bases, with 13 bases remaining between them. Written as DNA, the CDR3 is TGTGCCAGCAGCTTAGGAGGAGGAGACTATGGCTACACCTTC. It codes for CASSLGGGDYGYTF.

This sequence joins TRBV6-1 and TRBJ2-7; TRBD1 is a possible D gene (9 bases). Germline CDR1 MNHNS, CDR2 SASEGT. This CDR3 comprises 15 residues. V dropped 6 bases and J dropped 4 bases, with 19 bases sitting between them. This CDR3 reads CASSRGGTGNYEQYF. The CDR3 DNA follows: TGTGCCAGCAGCCGGGGGGGGACAGGGAATTACGAGCAGTACTTC.